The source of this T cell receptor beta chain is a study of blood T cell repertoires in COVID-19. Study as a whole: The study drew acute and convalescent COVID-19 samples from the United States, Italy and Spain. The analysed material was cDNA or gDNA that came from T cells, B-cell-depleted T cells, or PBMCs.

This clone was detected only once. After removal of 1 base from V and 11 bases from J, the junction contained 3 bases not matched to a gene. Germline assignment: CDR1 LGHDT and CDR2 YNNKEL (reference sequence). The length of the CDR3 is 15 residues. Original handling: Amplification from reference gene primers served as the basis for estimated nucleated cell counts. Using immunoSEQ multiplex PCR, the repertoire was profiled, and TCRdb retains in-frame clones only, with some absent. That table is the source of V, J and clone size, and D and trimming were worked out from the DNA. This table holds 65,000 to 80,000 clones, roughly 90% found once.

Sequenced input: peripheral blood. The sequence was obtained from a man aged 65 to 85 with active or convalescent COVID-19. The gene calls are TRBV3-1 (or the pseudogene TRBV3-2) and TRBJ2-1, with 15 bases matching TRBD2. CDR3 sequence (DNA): TGTGCCAGCAGCCAAGGGACTAGCGGGGGGGTGAAGCAGTTCTTC. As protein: CASSQGTSGGVKQFF.